One sample yielded the 9 T cell receptor beta chains listed below, sequenced in a study of blood T cell repertoires in COVID-19. The data were produced by immunoSEQ multiplex PCR, yet TCRdb's version contains in-frame clones alone and is incomplete. In the table there are roughly 250,000 clones, approximately 92% of which are singletons. The sequencing input was peripheral blood. The receptors were sampled from a person aged 18 to 35 with COVID-19, enrolled during active disease.

The chain carries TRBV7-9 and TRBJ2-7; D perhaps matches TRBD2 (6 bases). The length of the CDR3 is 16 residues. Germline assignment: CDR1 SEHNR and CDR2 FQNEAQ (reference sequence). V lost 3 bases, J lost 0 bases, and 15 bases lay in between. CDR3: CASSLGSGGSSYEQYF. The CDR3 coding sequence is TGTGCCAGCAGCTTGGGGTCCGGGGGAAGCTCCTACGAGCAGTACTTC. The full variable domain, its missing parts supplied by reference TRBV7-9 and TRBJ2-7, is DTGVSQNPRHKITKRGQNVTFRCDPISEHNRLYWYRQTLGQGPEFLTYFQNEAQLEKSRLLSDRFSAERPKGSFSTLEIQRTEQGDSAMYLCASSLGSGGSSYEQYFGPGTRLTVT.

Comments on this clone: This specimen includes other DNA sequences encoding the same CDR3. This CDR3 reads CASSIGTGTYEQYF. The CDR3 coding sequence is TGTGCCAGTAGTATAGGGACAGGAACCTACGAGCAGTACTTC. V and J are TRBV19 and TRBJ2-7; 7 nucleotides align to TRBD1. Germline V lookup: CDR1 LNHDA, CDR2 SQIVND (reference sequence). V was clipped by 1 base and J by 2 bases; unmatched bases: 2. The CDR3 loop spans 14 amino acids.

Only one count was recorded for this clone. The V and J genes are TRBV7-3 and TRBJ2-1; 13 bases fit TRBD2. CDR1 and CDR2 from the germline V gene are SGHTA and FQGTGA. V shed 5 bases, J shed 6 bases, and the junction held 7 bases outside the gene matches. CDR3 length: 16 residues. The CDR3 spells CASSRALAGGANEQFF. The CDR3 coding sequence is TGTGCCAGCAGCCGAGCACTAGCGGGAGGGGCCAATGAGCAGTTCTTC. The variable domain in full, with the rest retrieved from reference TRBV7-3 and TRBJ2-1, is GAGVSQTPSNKVTEKGKYVELRCDPISGHTALYWYRQSLGQGPEFLIYFQGTGAADDSGLPNDRFFAVRPEGSVSTLKIQRTERGDSAVYLCASSRALAGGANEQFFGPGTRLTVL.

The rearrangement links TRBV28 to TRBJ1-3, with TRBD1 matching 8 bases. The trim removed 6 bases at V and 3 bases at J, leaving 10 bases unmatched. The length of the CDR3 is 16 residues. Germline V gene sequence: CDR1 MDHEN, CDR2 SYDVKM. The CDR3 coding sequence is TGTGCCAGCAGAACGACAGGGGCGATCTATGGAAACACCATATATTTT. It codes for CASRTTGAIYGNTIYF.

The chain combines TRBV13 with TRBJ2-3; no firm D call. Germline V lookup: CDR1 PRHDT, CDR2 FYEKMQ (reference sequence). V shed 4 bases and J shed 1 base, with 12 bases lying between them. The CDR3 totals 15 residues. The CDR3 coding sequence is TGTGCCAGCAGCTCCCCCCGGCGGCGCACAGATACGCAGTATTTT. Translation: CASSSPRRRTDTQYF.

This clone was recorded only once. The chain is built from TRBV27 and TRBJ2-7; D possibly corresponds to TRBD2 (7 bases). V dropped 11 bases and J dropped 2 bases, with 19 bases sitting between them. Germline assignment: CDR1 MNHEY and CDR2 SMNVEV (reference sequence). The CDR3 loop spans 14 amino acids. The CDR3 region has the DNA TGTGCCTGCTCTAGGGGGAGGGGAGCCTACGAGCAGTACTTC. Protein product: CACSRGRGAYEQYF.

The rearrangement joins TRBV3-1 (or the pseudogene TRBV3-2) to TRBJ1-2, with D tentatively TRBD1 (6 bases). The germline gives CDR1 LGHDT, CDR2 YNNKEL (reference sequence). Trimming cost V 0 bases and J 7 bases, with 12 bases left between them. This CDR3 has 14 amino acids. The CDR3 nucleotides are TGTGCCAGCAGCCAAGAAGCAGGGGCCATTGGCTACACCTTC. Translated: CASSQEAGAIGYTF.

The V gene is TRBV4-1, the J gene TRBJ2-1; 11 bases are a match to TRBD2. The CDR3 spans 16 residues. After removal of 4 bases from V and 5 bases from J, the junction contained 7 bases not matched to a gene. Germline V gene sequence: CDR1 MGHRA, CDR2 YSYEKL. The CDR3 DNA reads TGCGCCAGCAGCCTGCCGGGACTAGCGGACCACAATGAGCAGTTCTTC. Translating gives CASSLPGLADHNEQFF.

V gene TRBV10-1 combines with J gene TRBJ1-1; no firm D call. This CDR3 region has 12 residues. Trimming took off 4 bases at V and 3 bases at J, with 6 bases between the two ends. Germline CDR1 is WNHNN and CDR2 is SYGVQD (reference sequence). The CDR3 here is CASSVRDTEAFF. The DNA of the CDR3 is TGCGCCAGCAGTGTGCGGGACACTGAAGCTTTCTTT.